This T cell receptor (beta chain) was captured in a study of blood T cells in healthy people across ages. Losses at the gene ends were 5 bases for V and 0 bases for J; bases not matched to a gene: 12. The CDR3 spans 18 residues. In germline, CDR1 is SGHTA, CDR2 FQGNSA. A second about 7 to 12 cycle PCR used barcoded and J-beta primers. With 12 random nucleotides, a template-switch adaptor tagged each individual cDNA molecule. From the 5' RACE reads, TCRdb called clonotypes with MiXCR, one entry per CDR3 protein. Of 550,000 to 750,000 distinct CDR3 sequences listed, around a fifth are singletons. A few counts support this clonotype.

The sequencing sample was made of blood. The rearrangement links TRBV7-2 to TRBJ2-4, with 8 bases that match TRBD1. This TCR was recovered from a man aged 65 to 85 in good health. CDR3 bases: TGTGCCAGCAGCCCCAGACAGGGGAATCCCCTAGCCAAAAACATTCAGTACTTC. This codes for CASSPRQGNPLAKNIQYF.